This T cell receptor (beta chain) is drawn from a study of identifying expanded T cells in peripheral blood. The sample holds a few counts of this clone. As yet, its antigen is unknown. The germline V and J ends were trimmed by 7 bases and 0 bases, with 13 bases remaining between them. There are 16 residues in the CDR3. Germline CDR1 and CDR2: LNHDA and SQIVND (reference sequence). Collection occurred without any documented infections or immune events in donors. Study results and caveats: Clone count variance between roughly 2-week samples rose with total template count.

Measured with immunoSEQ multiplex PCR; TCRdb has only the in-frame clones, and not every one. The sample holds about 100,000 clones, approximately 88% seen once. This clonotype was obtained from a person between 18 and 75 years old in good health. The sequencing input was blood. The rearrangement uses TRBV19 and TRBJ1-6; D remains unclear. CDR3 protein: CASKINPSSYNSPLHF. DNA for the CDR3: TGTGCCAGTAAGATTAACCCGAGCTCCTATAATTCACCCCTCCACTTT.